The 30 T cell receptor beta chains reported below all come from one sample, sequenced in a study of glioma-infiltrating T cells after dendritic cell vaccination. Measured with immunoSEQ multiplex PCR; TCRdb has only the in-frame clones, and not every one. The profile shows over 55,000 clones, 81% of them singletons. The material was blood, obtained before dendritic cell vaccination. The receptors here all came from a human donor with glioblastoma.

There are a few counts of this clone. The chain carries TRBV11-2 and TRBJ1-1; D gene uncertain. Trimming stripped 6 bases from V and 8 bases from J, with 13 bases between. Looked up from germline, CDR1 is SGHAT and CDR2 is FQNNGV. This CDR3 has 12 amino acids. CDR3 in amino acids: CASSTREGEAFF. CDR3 sequence (DNA): TGTGCCAGCAGTACTAGGGAGGGAGAAGCTTTCTTT.

The CDR3 nucleotides read TGTGCCAGCAGCTTAAGGGGGAGTAATGAAAAACTGTTTTTT. Encoded protein: CASSLRGSNEKLFF. The chain combines TRBV7-9 with TRBJ1-4; D is possibly TRBD1 (6 bases). V was trimmed by 2 bases and J by 4 bases, leaving 8 bases between them. Germline values: CDR1 SEHNR, CDR2 FQNEAQ (reference sequence). The CDR3 is made up of 14 amino acids.

This clone has only a few counts. The chain is built from TRBV19 and TRBJ1-5; 7 bases are a match to TRBD1. The germline CDR1 and CDR2 sequences are LNHDA and SQIVND (reference sequence). This CDR3 region has 13 residues. Trimming cost V 9 bases and J 5 bases; bases outside gene matches: 7. This CDR3 is CASQGGDDQPQHF. CDR3 in DNA: TGTGCCAGCCAGGGGGGTGATGATCAGCCCCAGCATTTT.

This clone was seen once. The chain employs TRBV7-8 and TRBJ1-2; 12 bases line up with TRBD1. Germline values: CDR1 SGHVS, CDR2 FQNEAQ. V lost 2 bases, J lost 3 bases, and 7 bases stayed unmatched. CDR3 length equals 17 residues. The CDR3 region has the DNA TGTGCCAGCAGCTTATACGGGACAGGGGGCGATTACTATGGCTACACCTTC. It is translated as CASSLYGTGGDYYGYTF.

V and J are TRBV6-5 and TRBJ1-5; D is unclear. Trimming stripped 3 bases from V and 1 base from J, with 7 bases between. Looked up from germline, CDR1 is MNHEY and CDR2 is SVGAGI. This CDR3 contains 14 residues. The CDR3 protein is CASSYRSSNQPQHF. The CDR3 DNA follows: TGTGCCAGCAGTTATCGGTCGAGCAATCAGCCCCAGCATTTT.

The chain combines TRBV2 with TRBJ2-5; D uncertain. Trimming pared 4 bases from V and 2 bases from J, leaving 8 bases between. Germline V lookup: CDR1 SNHLY, CDR2 FYNNEI. The CDR3 totals 13 residues. Written as DNA, the CDR3 is TGTGCCAGCAGTGCCGGGTTACAAGAGACCCAGTACTTC. Protein product: CASSAGLQETQYF.

The V and J genes are TRBV18 and TRBJ2-1, with D perhaps matching TRBD1 (6 bases). V was trimmed by 3 bases and J by 0 bases, leaving 15 bases between them. The CDR3 is 17 amino acids. Germline CDR1 reads KGHSH; CDR2 reads LQKENI. The chain's CDR3 is CASSPTTGRSSYNEQFF. Here the CDR3 DNA reads TGTGCCAGCTCACCTACGACAGGCCGTAGCTCCTACAATGAGCAGTTCTTC. The full variable domain, its missing parts supplied by reference TRBV18 and TRBJ2-1, is NAGVMQNPRHLVRRRGQEARLRCSPMKGHSHVYWYRQLPEEGLKFMVYLQKENIIDESGMPKERFSAEFPKEGPSILRIQQVVRGDSAAYFCASSPTTGRSSYNEQFFGPGTRLTVL.

On this clone: Other DNA sequences from this sample encode an identical CDR3 as well. V is TRBV20-1 and J is TRBJ1-2, with a possible D match to TRBD1 (6 bases). V lost 3 bases and J lost 6, with 8 bases in between. CDR3 size: 11 residues. Germline-derived CDR1 and CDR2 are DFQATT and SNEGSKA (reference sequence). This chain's CDR3 is CSARGAHGYTF. CDR3 nucleotides: TGCAGTGCTAGGGGGGCGCATGGCTACACCTTC.

This chain links TRBV7-9 with TRBJ2-5; perhaps TRBD2 as D (6 bases). The CDR3 runs to 14 residues. Trimming took off 4 bases at V and 5 bases at J, with 14 bases between the two ends. Germline V gene lookup returns CDR1 SEHNR and CDR2 FQNEAQ (reference sequence). The CDR3 loop reads CASSSVGLAETQYF. CDR3 nucleotides: TGTGCCAGCAGCTCCGTCGGCCTAGCGGAGACCCAGTACTTC. Full variable domain (remainder filled in from reference TRBV7-9 and TRBJ2-5): DTGVSQNPRHKITKRGQNVTFRCDPISEHNRLYWYRQTLGQGPEFLTYFQNEAQLEKSRLLSDRFSAERPKGSFSTLEIQRTEQGDSAMYLCASSSVGLAETQYFGPGTRLLVL.

The chain couples TRBV10-3 to TRBJ1-2; a weak D match, TRBD1 (6 bases). This CDR3 comprises 13 residues. The germline V gene has CDR1 ENHRY and CDR2 SYGVKD. Trimming took 2 bases from V and 6 from J, leaving 10 bases between them. CDR3 residues: CAISERQGNGYTF. In nucleotides, the CDR3 is TGTGCCATCAGTGAGAGGCAGGGGAATGGCTACACCTTC.

For the CDR3, the DNA is TGCGCCAGCAGCTCGGGAGGGACTCAGCTAGAGGTGCAGTACTTC. Translating it yields CASSSGGTQLEVQYF. The chain couples TRBV4-1 to TRBJ2-7; 8 positions match TRBD2. Germline CDR1 and CDR2: MGHRA and YSYEKL. Unmatched junction bases numbered 15, after V lost 5 bases and J lost 9 bases. This CDR3 spans 15 amino acids.

The rearrangement joins TRBV6-5 to TRBJ1-6; TRBD1 is a possible D gene (6 bases). This CDR3 region has 15 residues. V lost 6 bases and J lost 7, with 16 bases in between. From germline, CDR1 is MNHEY and CDR2 SVGAGI. The CDR3 DNA reads as TGTGCCAGCAGCCCCCAAGCAGGGGAAAATTCACCCCTCCACTTT. Its translation: CASSPQAGENSPLHF.

This chain connects TRBV5-1 to TRBJ2-7; D remains ambiguous. This CDR3 region has 15 residues. Trimming removed 0 bases from V and 0 bases from J, with 10 bases in between. Germline V CDR1 and CDR2: SGHRS, YFSETQ. The CDR3 here is CASSLAGSASYEQYF. In DNA, the CDR3 is TGCGCCAGCAGCTTGGCAGGCAGTGCCTCCTACGAGCAGTACTTC.

This sequence joins TRBV19 and TRBJ1-2, with a possible D match to TRBD1 (5 bases). Germline loops: CDR1 LNHDA, CDR2 SQIVND (reference sequence). The CDR3 loop spans 14 amino acids. V was pared by 7 bases and J by 9 bases, with 21 bases between. CDR3 coding DNA: TGTGCCAGTAATCCACGGCGGGGGACGGATAGCTACACCTTC. It is translated as CASNPRRGTDSYTF.

CDR3 DNA sequence: TGTGCCAGCAGTTACTCGGAGGGGAACACTGAAGCTTTCTTT. Residues: CASSYSEGNTEAFF. The V gene is TRBV6-5, the J gene TRBJ1-1; no firm D call. Germline CDR1 MNHEY, CDR2 SVGAGI. This CDR3 is 14 amino acids long. Trimming left V 0 bases short and J 1 base short, with 6 bases between.

The J gene is TRBJ1-2, the V gene TRBV19; 7 bases map to TRBD1. The junction had 6 bases not matched to a gene; V was cut back by 5 bases and J by 3 bases. This CDR3 is built from 14 residues. CDR1 LNHDA and CDR2 SQIVND come from the germline V gene (reference sequence). The CDR3, as DNA: TGTGCCAGTAGTCAAACAGGGGAGCACTATGGCTACACCTTC. Its translation is CASSQTGEHYGYTF.

V gene TRBV9 combines with J gene TRBJ2-3; 12 bases line up with TRBD2. Germline loops: CDR1 SGDLS, CDR2 YYNGEE. The CDR3 has 15 amino acids. V was pared by 4 bases and J by 4 bases, with 4 bases of the junction left unmatched. For the CDR3, the DNA is TGTGCCAGCAGCCCTAGCGGGGGGGCCCCAGATACGCAGTATTTT. Residues: CASSPSGGAPDTQYF.

This chain links TRBV2 with TRBJ2-7, with D possibly matching TRBD1 (5 bases). Per germline, CDR1 SNHLY and CDR2 FYNNEI. V lost 5 bases and J lost 4, with 12 bases in between. This CDR3 is built from 13 residues. The CDR3 is CASSPDSYYEQYF. The CDR3 DNA reads TGTGCCAGCAGTCCTGACAGCTATTACGAGCAGTACTTC.

The rearrangement uses TRBV7-3 and TRBJ1-1; D unresolved. V lost 8 bases and J 1 base, leaving 11 bases between the germline ends. Germline V gene lookup returns CDR1 SGHTA and CDR2 FQGTGA. CDR3 size: 13 residues. CDR3 residues: CASGEGKNTEAFF. The DNA of the CDR3 is TGTGCCAGCGGAGAGGGTAAGAACACTGAAGCTTTCTTT. The entire variable domain, with the rest obtained from reference TRBV7-3 and TRBJ1-1, is as follows: GAGVSQTPSNKVTEKGKYVELRCDPISGHTALYWYRQSLGQGPEFLIYFQGTGAADDSGLPNDRFFAVRPEGSVSTLKIQRTERGDSAVYLCASGEGKNTEAFFGQGTRLTVV.

CDR3 residues: CASSGGPVNTGELFF. CDR3 coding DNA: TGTGCCAGCAGTGGAGGGCCAGTGAACACCGGGGAGCTGTTTTTT. This chain joins TRBV2 and TRBJ2-2, with a weak D call TRBD2 (5 bases). Germline CDR1 and CDR2: SNHLY and FYNNEI. The CDR3 has 15 residues. V lost 4 bases to trimming and J lost 1 base, with 10 bases between them.

The V and J genes are TRBV7-9 and TRBJ2-7; weak D call: TRBD2 (7 bases). The CDR3 extends over 17 amino acids. V lost 5 bases and J lost 3, with 23 bases in between. In germline, CDR1 is SEHNR, CDR2 FQNEAQ (reference sequence). CDR3 coding DNA: TGTGCCAGCAGCCCAAGGCCTCGCGGGGGCCCGAGCTACGAGCAGTACTTC. Translated, it gives CASSPRPRGGPSYEQYF.

The V call is TRBV15, the J call TRBJ2-2; 9 bases map to TRBD1. Looked up from germline, CDR1 is LNHNV and CDR2 is YYDKDF (reference sequence). After removal of 1 base from V and 3 bases from J, the junction contained 6 bases not matched to a gene. CDR3 length: 17 amino acids. CDR3 residues: CATSRAGGTGYTGELFF. CDR3 nucleotide sequence: TGTGCCACCAGCAGAGCCGGGGGGACAGGGTACACCGGGGAGCTGTTTTTT.

V is TRBV2 and J is TRBJ1-6; weak D call: TRBD1 (6 bases). CDR3 size: 15 residues. Germline assignment: CDR1 SNHLY and CDR2 FYNNEI. V lost 5 bases and J lost 7, with 15 bases in between. CDR3 in DNA: TGTGCCAGCAGTACTAACAGGGTCGGAAATTCACCCCTCCACTTT. This sequence encodes CASSTNRVGNSPLHF.

The rearrangement joins TRBV15 to TRBJ1-5; D remains ambiguous. V was pared by 0 bases and J by 0 bases, with 6 bases between. This CDR3 is 15 amino acids long. CDR1 is LNHNV and CDR2 is YYDKDF in the germline V gene (reference sequence). In DNA, the CDR3 is TGTGCCACCAGCAGAGATCGCGGTAGCAATCAGCCCCAGCATTTT. Encoded protein: CATSRDRGSNQPQHF.

This clone came up once. This chain links TRBV9 with TRBJ2-3, with 10 bases aligning to TRBD2. The CDR3 length is 14 residues. Germline lookup yields CDR1 SGDLS and CDR2 YYNGEE. Trimming at V came to 4 bases and at J to 3 bases, leaving 2 bases not matched to a gene. The CDR3 spells CASSTGLATDTQYF. CDR3 sequence (DNA): TGTGCCAGCAGCACGGGACTAGCGACAGATACGCAGTATTTT. The full variable domain, its missing parts supplied by reference TRBV9 and TRBJ2-3, is DSGVTQTPKHLITATGQRVTLRCSPRSGDLSVYWYQQSLDQGLQFLIQYYNGEERAKGNILERFSAQQFPDLHSELNLSSLELGDSALYFCASSTGLATDTQYFGPGTRLTVL.

V and J are TRBV6-1 and TRBJ1-2; 12 bases map to TRBD1. This CDR3 is built from 15 residues. Germline V gene lookup returns CDR1 MNHNS and CDR2 SASEGT. With V trimmed by 4 bases and J by 5 bases, 5 bases remained unmatched. CDR3 amino acids: CASSAGTGGAYGYTF. CDR3 sequence (DNA): TGTGCCAGCAGTGCAGGGACAGGGGGCGCTTATGGCTACACCTTC.

As concerns this clone: The junction departs from the called germline gene at one end, perhaps through a read error. Other DNA sequences of this sample code for an identical CDR3. The J gene is TRBJ1-2, the V gene TRBV5-1; D perhaps matches TRBD1 (6 bases). CDR1 SGHRS and CDR2 YFSETQ come from the germline V gene. This CDR3 is built from 13 residues. In DNA form, the CDR3 reads TGTGCCAGCAGCTTGGGGCAGGGGAATGGCTACACCTTC. Translated, it gives CASSLGQGNGYTF.

The J gene is TRBJ1-5, the V gene TRBV2, with TRBD1 matching over 8 bases. J lost 4 bases, V lost 6 bases, and 8 bases had no gene match. CDR1 SNHLY and CDR2 FYNNEI come from the germline V gene. The CDR3 runs to 15 residues. The CDR3 sequence: CASSRTGTGNQPQHF. Here the CDR3 DNA reads TGTGCCAGCAGCCGGACAGGGACGGGAAATCAGCCCCAGCATTTT. Full variable domain (missing parts from reference TRBV2 and TRBJ1-5): EPEVTQTPSHQVTQMGQEVILRCVPISNHLYFYWYRQILGQKVEFLVSFYNNEISEKSEIFDDQFSVERPDGSNFTLKIRSTKLEDSAMYFCASSRTGTGNQPQHFGDGTRLSIL.

The rearrangement links TRBV11-2 to TRBJ2-1; D possibly corresponds to TRBD1 (6 bases). V lost 5 bases and J 7 bases, leaving 12 bases between the germline ends. The CDR3 covers 13 residues. Germline CDR1 and CDR2: SGHAT and FQNNGV. In nucleotides, the CDR3 is TGTGCCAGCAGCCCAGGGGTAAGGAATGAGCAGTTCTTC. This sequence encodes CASSPGVRNEQFF. Drawing the rest from reference TRBV11-2 and TRBJ2-1, the complete variable domain is EAGVAQSPRYKIIEKRQSVAFWCNPISGHATLYWYQQILGQGPKLLIQFQNNGVVDDSQLPKDRFSAERLKGVDSTLKIQPAKLEDSAVYLCASSPGVRNEQFFGPGTRLTVL.

The V gene is TRBV29-1, the J gene TRBJ2-5, with D possibly being TRBD1 (5 bases). Germline CDR1 reads SQVTM; CDR2 reads ANQGSEA. V shed 3 bases and J shed 6 bases, with 5 bases lying between them. The CDR3 is 10 residues long. The CDR3 spells CSVEDKTQYF. Here the CDR3 DNA reads TGCAGCGTTGAGGACAAGACCCAGTACTTC.